The 18 T cell receptor beta chains listed next were all sequenced from one sample in a study of cytomegalovirus exposure and HLA in healthy donors. In the PCR, 60 Vbeta and 13 Jbeta primers were used. The data were produced by immunoSEQ multiplex PCR, yet TCRdb's version contains in-frame clones alone and is incomplete. This sample has 160,000 or so clones, with roughly 80% found just once. What was sequenced was PBMCs. The receptors stem from a woman aged 18 to 35 in good health and CMV-seropositive.

The chain has TRBV6-4 and TRBJ2-7, with a possible D match to TRBD2 (6 bases). The CDR3 has 12 residues. The germline gives CDR1 MRHNA, CDR2 SNTAGT. Trimming cost V 10 bases and J 7 bases, with 17 bases left between them. The CDR3 DNA reads as TGTGCCAACCCTCGTGGAGGGGAAGAGCAGTACTTC. Its translation is CANPRGGEEQYF.

The chain recombines TRBV6-1 with TRBJ2-7; tentatively, D is TRBD2 (6 bases). Germline CDR1 and CDR2: MNHNS and SASEGT. This CDR3 has 15 amino acids. The V end lost 7 bases, the J end lost 4 bases, and 20 bases lay between the germline ends. The DNA for the CDR3 is TGTGCCAGCACCAAATCAACGGGGGAGGAGTACGAGCAGTACTTC. Translated: CASTKSTGEEYEQYF.

In this sample, this clone turned up a few times. The rearrangement links TRBV30 to TRBJ1-2; TRBD1 might be the D (5 bases). V lost 4 bases to trimming and J lost 2 bases, with 8 bases between them. Germline V CDR1 and CDR2: GTSNPN, SVGIG (reference sequence). This CDR3 contains 12 residues. The DNA of the CDR3 is TGTGCCTGGAATCCAGGGAACTATGGCTACACCTTC. Its protein product is CAWNPGNYGYTF.

The chain carries TRBV7-9 and TRBJ1-2; D is possibly TRBD1 (5 bases). The V end lost 1 base, the J end lost 8 bases, and 11 bases lay between the germline ends. From germline, CDR1 is SEHNR and CDR2 FQNEAQ (reference sequence). The CDR3 length is 13 residues. The CDR3 sequence is CASSLETGFGYTF. The CDR3 DNA reads as TGTGCCAGCAGCTTAGAAACAGGATTCGGCTACACCTTC.

In its sample, this clone was seen a few times. This rearrangement joins TRBV2 to TRBJ2-7, with 9 bases matching TRBD1. Germline-derived CDR1 and CDR2 are SNHLY and FYNNEI. This CDR3 region has 14 residues. V shed 7 bases and J 2 bases; nucleotides not matched to a gene: 6. CDR3 nucleotides: TGTGCCAGCATGCGGACAGGGGAACCCTACGAGCAGTACTTC. As protein: CASMRTGEPYEQYF.

This chain uses TRBV30 with TRBJ1-1, with a tentative D call TRBD1 (6 bases). V was trimmed by 3 bases and J by 0 bases, leaving 20 bases between them. Per the germline V gene, CDR1 is GTSNPN and CDR2 is SVGIG (reference sequence). The CDR3 is 17 residues long. The CDR3 sequence is CAWRIPGAVGMNTEAFF. The DNA for the CDR3 is TGTGCCTGGAGAATTCCAGGGGCGGTTGGAATGAACACTGAAGCTTTCTTT.

In its sample, this clone was seen a few times. The chain uses TRBV5-1 and TRBJ2-1, with D maybe TRBD2 (7 bases). V lost 0 bases and J 8 bases, leaving 12 bases between the germline ends. The germline V gene encodes CDR1 SGHRS and CDR2 YFSETQ. The length of the CDR3 is 14 residues. The CDR3 is CASSLVRGPHEQFF. Written as DNA, the CDR3 is TGCGCCAGCAGCTTGGTGCGGGGGCCGCATGAGCAGTTCTTC.

This clone was seen only once. V and J are TRBV7-9 and TRBJ2-5, with TRBD1 matching over 7 bases. Germline V CDR1 and CDR2: SEHNR, FQNEAQ (reference sequence). The V and J ends lost 5 bases and 3 bases, in that order; junction bases with no gene match: 6. CDR3 length equals 14 residues. CDR3 DNA sequence: TGTGCCAGCAGCGGCCGGGACAGAGAAGAGACCCAGTACTTC. It encodes CASSGRDREETQYF.

The rearrangement joins TRBV7-2 to TRBJ2-1; maybe TRBD2 (6 bases). CDR1 SGHTA and CDR2 FQGNSA come from the germline V gene. This CDR3 comprises 15 residues. V lost 1 base and J lost 3, with 10 bases in between. The CDR3 spells CASSLVGGVYNEQFF. The CDR3 bases are TGTGCCAGCAGCTTAGTTGGCGGGGTCTACAATGAGCAGTTCTTC.

This clone was seen at least ten times. The V gene is TRBV2, the J gene TRBJ1-2; TRBD1 agrees at 8 bases. The V gene end was trimmed by 6 bases and the J gene end by 2 bases; junction bases not matched to a gene: 5. The CDR3 loop spans 14 amino acids. Germline CDR1 and CDR2: SNHLY and FYNNEI. DNA for the CDR3: TGTGCCAGCAGGGGGGACAGGACGAACTATGGCTACACCTTC. Protein: CASRGDRTNYGYTF.

The chain has TRBV5-8 and TRBJ2-1; TRBD2 might be the D (6 bases). Looked up from germline, CDR1 is SGHTS and CDR2 is YDEGEE. The V end lost 7 bases, the J end lost 5 bases, and 13 bases lay between the germline ends. The CDR3 runs 13 residues. The CDR3, as DNA: TGTGCCAGCCGCCCCCGCGGGAACAATGAGCAGTTCTTC. Translating it yields CASRPRGNNEQFF.

The chain carries TRBV6-5 and TRBJ1-4, with TRBD1 identical over 9 bases. V dropped 4 bases and J dropped 6; count of bases not matched to a gene: 3. CDR1 is MNHEY, CDR2 SVGAGI, per germline. The CDR3 runs 14 residues. CDR3 DNA sequence: TGTGCCAGCAGTTGGACAGGGGTCCATGAAAAACTGTTTTTT. As protein: CASSWTGVHEKLFF.

Comments on this clone: Mismatch with germline at one junction end may stem from a read error. The rearrangement links TRBV4-1 to TRBJ2-6; the D gene is possibly TRBD1 (5 bases). CDR1 is MGHRA, CDR2 YSYEKL, per germline. This CDR3 contains 17 residues. CDR3: CASSQPTSSSGANGLTF. For the CDR3, the DNA is TGCGCCAGCAGCCAACCAACCTCGAGCTCTGGGGCCAACGGCCTGACTTTC.

The rearrangement uses TRBV4-2 and TRBJ2-4; no reliable D call. V lost 0 bases to trimming and J lost 7 bases, with 4 bases between them. CDR3 length: 12 amino acids. Germline CDR1 reads LGHNA; CDR2 reads YNFKEQ. In DNA form, the CDR3 reads TGTGCCAGCAGCCAAGACTTGAACATTCAGTACTTC. Amino acid sequence: CASSQDLNIQYF.

This chain connects TRBV30 to TRBJ2-6; 10 bases map to TRBD1. V lost 5 bases and J lost 0; bases outside the gene matches: 7. Germline lookup yields CDR1 GTSNPN and CDR2 SVGIG (reference sequence). The CDR3 contains 17 residues. CDR3: CAWPGTGVYSGANVLTF. The CDR3 nucleotides read TGTGCCTGGCCCGGGACAGGGGTCTACTCTGGGGCCAACGTCCTGACTTTC.

The chain carries TRBV5-6 and TRBJ2-7, with 8 bases matching TRBD1. V shed 4 bases and J 1 base; nucleotides not matched to a gene: 4. This CDR3 has 14 residues. The germline V gene has CDR1 SGHDT and CDR2 YYEEEE. The CDR3 coding sequence is TGTGCCAGCAGCGCAGGACAGGGATCCTACGAGCAGTACTTC. It encodes CASSAGQGSYEQYF.

The chain joins TRBV7-2 to TRBJ2-7; D possibly corresponds to TRBD2 (7 bases). V lost 5 bases and J lost 7, with 21 bases in between. The CDR3 has 15 residues. The germline V gene has CDR1 SGHTA and CDR2 FQGNSA. The DNA for the CDR3 is TGTGCCAGCAGCCGAGGTGGGGGGGCCGTGGAAGAGCAGTACTTC. Its translation is CASSRGGGAVEEQYF.

The V gene is TRBV5-8, the J gene TRBJ1-2; D might be TRBD1 (5 bases). Germline V CDR1 and CDR2: SGHTS, YDEGEE. This CDR3 region has 16 residues. The V and J ends lost 4 bases and 5 bases respectively, with 21 bases between them. CDR3: CASSPEDDSTFYGYTF. The CDR3 DNA reads TGTGCCAGCAGCCCGGAAGATGACAGCACGTTTTATGGCTACACCTTC.